Following are 23 T cell receptor beta chains from one sample sequenced in a study of cytomegalovirus exposure and HLA in healthy donors. The PCR had 60 Vbeta and 13 Jbeta primers. Repertoires were generated with immunoSEQ multiplex PCR, while TCRdb's copy carries only in-frame clones and drops some. Here the sample spans around 280,000 clones, about 87% being singletons. Sequencing was carried out using PBMCs. These TCRs come from a woman between 18 and 29 years old in good health and CMV-seronegative.

The chain combines TRBV9 with TRBJ2-7, with 7 bases that match TRBD1. The CDR3 sequence is 15 residues long. The germline V gene has CDR1 SGDLS and CDR2 YYNGEE. With V trimmed by 0 bases and J by 3 bases, 6 bases remained unmatched. The CDR3 coding sequence is TGTGCCAGCAGCGTAGGCCGGAACAGGGGCTACGAGCAGTACTTC. This codes for CASSVGRNRGYEQYF.

The chain employs TRBV27 and TRBJ2-1; a possible D gene is TRBD2 (6 bases). Per the germline V gene, CDR1 is MNHEY and CDR2 is SMNVEV (reference sequence). Between the trimmed V and J ends, which lost 6 bases and 4 bases, there was a span of 19 bases. The CDR3 has 16 amino acids. CDR3 sequence (DNA): TGTGCCAGCAGCCCTATAGCGGAGAGGGAATACAATGAGCAGTTCTTC. Protein: CASSPIAEREYNEQFF.

This chain joins TRBV2 and TRBJ1-5, with 8 bases matching TRBD1. CDR3 length: 13 residues. Germline trimming cut 8 bases from V and 7 bases from J; bases unmatched to any gene: 7. CDR1 and CDR2 from the germline V gene are SNHLY and FYNNEI. This chain's CDR3 is CASVRGPEQPQHF. CDR3 DNA: TGTGCCAGCGTCAGGGGGCCAGAGCAGCCCCAGCATTTT.

As regards this clone: The conserved phenylalanine or tryptophan normally closing the CDR3 is absent here, so this likely arose from a read error. This chain connects TRBV5-4 to TRBJ1-2; 8 bases align to TRBD1. The CDR3 is made up of 17 amino acids. Germline CDR1 reads SGHNT; CDR2 reads YYREEE (reference sequence). V shed 4 bases and J 2 bases; nucleotides not matched to a gene: 13. As DNA, the CDR3 is TGTGCCAGCAGCCTACCCTCGACAGGGGATAGGAACTATGGCTACACCCTC. Amino acids: CASSLPSTGDRNYGYTL.

The J gene is TRBJ1-2, the V gene TRBV6-5, with 7 bases lining up with TRBD1. V was pared by 2 bases and J by 4 bases, with 7 bases of the junction left unmatched. There are 15 residues in the CDR3. Germline CDR1 MNHEY, CDR2 SVGAGI. DNA for the CDR3: TGTGCCAGCAGTTACCAGACAGGGTCGGTCTATGGCTACACCTTC. Protein sequence: CASSYQTGSVYGYTF.

The gene calls are TRBV6-5 and TRBJ2-3; tentatively, D is TRBD2 (7 bases). Per germline, CDR1 MNHEY and CDR2 SVGAGI. Trimming took 2 bases from V and 4 from J, leaving 13 bases between them. CDR3 length: 15 amino acids. The CDR3 coding sequence is TGTGCCAGCAGTTACATGGGGGGGCCCCCAGATACGCAGTATTTT. Its protein product is CASSYMGGPPDTQYF.

The chain employs TRBV6-5 and TRBJ2-7; 7 nucleotides agree with TRBD1. The germline CDR1 and CDR2 sequences are MNHEY and SVGAGI. V gave up 6 bases and J gave up 1 base; unmatched junction bases: 6. This CDR3 region has 14 residues. The CDR3 bases are TGTGCCAGCAGGGTAAGACAGGGTTCCTACGAGCAGTACTTC. Translating it yields CASRVRQGSYEQYF.

This clone was seen just once. The V and J genes are TRBV30 and TRBJ1-4; tentative D call: TRBD1 (5 bases). Per the germline V gene, CDR1 is GTSNPN and CDR2 is SVGIG (reference sequence). The CDR3 spans 16 residues. V gave up 3 bases and J gave up 7 bases, with 21 bases separating them. The DNA of the CDR3 is TGTGCCTGGAGCCAAAGAGGGACTTCGGGAGGTGAAAAACTGTTTTTT. Residues: CAWSQRGTSGGEKLFF. The whole variable domain, filled in from reference TRBV30 and TRBJ1-4, reads SQTIHQWPATLVQPVGSPLSLECTVEGTSNPNLYWYRQAAGRGLQLLFYSVGIGQISSEVPQNLSASRPQDRQFILSSKKLLLSDSGFYLCAWSQRGTSGGEKLFFGSGTQLSVL.

The V gene is TRBV9, the J gene TRBJ1-4; tentative D call: TRBD1 (5 bases). This CDR3 is 15 amino acids long. With 0 bases removed from V and 5 bases from J, the gap between germline ends came to 11 bases. Germline CDR1 reads SGDLS; CDR2 reads YYNGEE. The CDR3 nucleotides are TGTGCCAGCAGCGTAGTTGCAGGGCAGAATGAAAAACTGTTTTTT. It specifies CASSVVAGQNEKLFF.

This chain's CDR3 is CASSRQGYGYTF. Written as DNA, the CDR3 is TGTGCCAGCAGTAGACAGGGCTATGGCTACACCTTC. This chain uses TRBV6-1 with TRBJ1-2, with 7 bases aligning to TRBD1. Germline lookup yields CDR1 MNHNS and CDR2 SASEGT. Trimming cost V 5 bases and J 4 bases; bases outside gene matches: 1. The CDR3 covers 12 residues.

CDR3 DNA: TGTGCCAGCAGCTCGACCCAAATCGGACTTAGGGAAGCTTTCTTT. Its translation: CASSSTQIGLREAFF. The chain couples TRBV11-2 to TRBJ1-1; no firm D call. The CDR3 runs 15 residues. Germline values: CDR1 SGHAT, CDR2 FQNNGV. The V end lost 4 bases, the J end lost 8 bases, and 20 bases lay between the germline ends.

As concerns this clone: Other DNA sequences of this sample code for an identical CDR3. The chain has TRBV27 and TRBJ1-5; D is undetermined. Germline assignment: CDR1 MNHEY and CDR2 SMNVEV (reference sequence). The ends were cut back, 9 bases at V and 0 bases at J, with 9 bases in the middle. The CDR3 is 13 amino acids. CDR3 coding DNA: TGTGCCAGTAGTACCTATAGCAATCAGCCCCAGCATTTT. Translating it yields CASSTYSNQPQHF.

The chain employs TRBV6-4 and TRBJ1-6; D is perhaps TRBD1 (5 bases). The CDR3 is made up of 13 amino acids. The V end lost 5 bases, the J end lost 9 bases, and 11 bases lay between the germline ends. Looked up from germline, CDR1 is MRHNA and CDR2 is SNTAGT. The CDR3 loop reads CASSYKGFSPLHF. CDR3 DNA: TGTGCCAGCAGTTACAAGGGGTTTTCACCCCTCCACTTT.

The V and J genes are TRBV18 and TRBJ1-3; a possible D gene is TRBD1 (6 bases). The germline V and J ends were trimmed by 2 bases and 3 bases, with 8 bases remaining between them. CDR1 is KGHSH, CDR2 LQKENI, per germline. The CDR3 totals 14 residues. The CDR3 sequence: CASSPAGDGNTIYF. CDR3 DNA sequence: TGTGCCAGCTCACCAGCAGGGGATGGAAACACCATATATTTT.

V is TRBV27 and J is TRBJ1-4; D perhaps matches TRBD1 (6 bases). The CDR3 length is 14 residues. The V end was cut by 5 bases, the J end by 3 bases, with 10 bases between. CDR1 and CDR2 (germline): MNHEY, SMNVEV (reference sequence). The CDR3 DNA reads as TGTGCCAGCAGTACCGGACAGCCTAATGAAAAACTGTTTTTT. It yields the protein CASSTGQPNEKLFF.

This clone was recorded only once. The chain carries TRBV2 and TRBJ1-6, with D perhaps matching TRBD1 (5 bases). V lost 4 bases, J lost 10 bases, and 11 bases lay in between. Per the germline V gene, CDR1 is SNHLY and CDR2 is FYNNEI. The CDR3 runs 13 residues. The CDR3 bases are TGTGCCAGCAGTGGGGGGGTTAGCTCACCCCTCCACTTT. This translates into CASSGGVSSPLHF.

The chain links TRBV2 to TRBJ1-2, with 8 bases aligning to TRBD1. Per germline, CDR1 SNHLY and CDR2 FYNNEI. The V and J ends lost 9 bases and 2 bases, in that order; junction bases with no gene match: 5. CDR3 size: 13 residues. The CDR3 coding sequence is TGTGCCAGATCGACAGGGGACAACTATGGCTACACCTTC. Translation: CARSTGDNYGYTF.

J is TRBJ1-1 and V is TRBV19; tentatively, D is TRBD1 (6 bases). Germline V gene lookup returns CDR1 LNHDA and CDR2 SQIVND (reference sequence). The V and J ends lost 3 bases and 5 bases respectively, with 10 bases between them. The CDR3 totals 13 residues. The CDR3 nucleotides read TGTGCCAGTAGTATGGATACAGGGACTGAAGCTTTCTTT. Translating gives CASSMDTGTEAFF.

The chain carries TRBV4-2 and TRBJ2-1, with D uncertain. Trimming left V 1 base short and J 5 bases short, with 9 bases between. The CDR3 totals 14 residues. Per germline, CDR1 LGHNA and CDR2 YNFKEQ. The CDR3 region is CASSQVTRDNEQFF. In DNA, the CDR3 is TGTGCCAGCAGCCAAGTAACCCGAGACAATGAGCAGTTCTTC.

The chain couples TRBV18 to TRBJ2-1, with TRBD2 as a possible D gene (5 bases). Germline CDR1 is KGHSH and CDR2 is LQKENI. The CDR3 is 18 residues long. Between the trimmed V and J ends, which lost 3 bases and 6 bases, there was a span of 24 bases. Here the CDR3 DNA reads TGTGCCAGCTCACCGGAGGACCCTCTACTTGTAGTAAGCAATGAGCAGTTCTTC. Its protein product is CASSPEDPLLVVSNEQFF. Full variable domain (outside the CDR3, taken from reference TRBV18 and TRBJ2-1): NAGVMQNPRHLVRRRGQEARLRCSPMKGHSHVYWYRQLPEEGLKFMVYLQKENIIDESGMPKERFSAEFPKEGPSILRIQQVVRGDSAAYFCASSPEDPLLVVSNEQFFGPGTRLTVL.

V is TRBV4-2 and J is TRBJ2-7, with D perhaps matching TRBD2 (6 bases). V lost 3 bases and J lost 5, with 11 bases in between. Germline V gene lookup returns CDR1 LGHNA and CDR2 YNFKEQ. The CDR3 spans 13 residues. Here the CDR3 DNA reads TGTGCCAGCAGCCAGACGGGGGTCCACGAGCAGTACTTC. Translating it yields CASSQTGVHEQYF.

J is TRBJ2-2 and V is TRBV6-5; a weak D match, TRBD2 (6 bases). Trimming cost V 6 bases and J 4 bases, with 15 bases left between them. The CDR3 extends over 15 amino acids. Germline assignment: CDR1 MNHEY and CDR2 SVGAGI. CDR3 protein: CASSPRVGGTGELFF. Written as DNA, the CDR3 is TGTGCCAGCAGCCCACGTGTGGGGGGCACCGGGGAGCTGTTTTTT.

Only a few counts were recorded for this clone. The chain combines TRBV7-3 with TRBJ2-1, with 14 positions matching TRBD2. V was pared by 5 bases and J by 6 bases, with 6 bases of the junction left unmatched. Germline V CDR1 and CDR2: SGHTA, FQGTGA. CDR3 length equals 16 residues. The CDR3 protein is CASSRSGTSGGNEQFF. The CDR3 bases are TGTGCCAGCAGCAGATCCGGGACTAGCGGGGGCAATGAGCAGTTCTTC.